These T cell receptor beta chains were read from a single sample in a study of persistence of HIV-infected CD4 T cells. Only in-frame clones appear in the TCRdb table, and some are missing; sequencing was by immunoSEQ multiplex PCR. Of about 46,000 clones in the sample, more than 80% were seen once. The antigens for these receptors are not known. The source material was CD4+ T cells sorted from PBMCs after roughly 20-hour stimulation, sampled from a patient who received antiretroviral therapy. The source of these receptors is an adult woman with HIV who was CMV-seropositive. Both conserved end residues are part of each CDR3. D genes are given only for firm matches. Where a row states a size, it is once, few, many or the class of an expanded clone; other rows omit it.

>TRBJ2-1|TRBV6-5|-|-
CASSYSWLAHNEQFF
TGTGCCAGCAGTTACTCTTGGCTAGCGCACAATGAGCAGTTCTTC
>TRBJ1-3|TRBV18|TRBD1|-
CASSPGGGRNTIYF
TGTGCCAGCTCACCAGGAGGGGGCCGAAACACCATATATTTT
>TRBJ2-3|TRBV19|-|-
CASSPVDGAGAHADTQYF
TGTGCCAGTAGCCCGGTGGACGGGGCAGGGGCACACGCAGATACGCAGTATTTT
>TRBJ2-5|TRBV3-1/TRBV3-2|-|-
CASSQERRETQYF
TGTGCCAGCAGCCAAGAGAGACGCGAGACCCAGTACTTC
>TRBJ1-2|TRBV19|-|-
CASSTYQGGPYYGYTF
TGTGCCAGTAGTACCTACCAAGGGGGACCTTACTATGGCTACACCTTC
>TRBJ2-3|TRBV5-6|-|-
CASSLGGVTTDTQYF
TGTGCCAGCAGCTTGGGAGGGGTAACCACAGATACGCAGTATTTT
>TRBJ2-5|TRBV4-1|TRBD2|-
CASSQARGGGETQYF
TGCGCCAGCAGCCAAGCGCGGGGGGGAGGAGAGACCCAGTACTTC
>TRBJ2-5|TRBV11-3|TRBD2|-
CASSLTQLTSGALKGETQYF
TGTGCCAGCAGCTTAACCCAACTTACTAGCGGGGCTCTCAAAGGAGAGACCCAGTACTTC
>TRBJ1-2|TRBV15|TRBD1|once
CATSLRQGLGYTF
TGTGCCACCAGCTTAAGACAGGGGCTAGGCTACACCTTC
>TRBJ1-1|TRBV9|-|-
CASSTPAHTEAFF
TGTGCCAGCAGCACTCCGGCCCACACTGAAGCTTTCTTT
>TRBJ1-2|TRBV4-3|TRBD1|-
CASSQEQGYYGYTF
TGCGCCAGCAGCCAAGAACAGGGGTACTATGGCTACACCTTC
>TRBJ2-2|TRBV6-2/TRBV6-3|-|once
CASSYFGGPSTGELFF
TGTGCCAGCAGTTACTTCGGGGGGCCCAGCACCGGGGAGCTGTTTTTT
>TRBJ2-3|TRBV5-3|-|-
CARGEGGPDTQYF
TGTGCCCGCGGGGAAGGGGGCCCAGATACGCAGTATTTT
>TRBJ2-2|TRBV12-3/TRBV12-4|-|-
CASSPIRGRTLFF
TGTGCCAGCAGTCCGATAAGGGGGAGGACGCTGTTTTTT
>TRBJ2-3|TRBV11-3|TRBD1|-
CASSLDGTRDRGLDTQYF
TGTGCCAGCAGCTTAGATGGAACCAGGGACAGGGGGTTAGATACGCAGTATTTT
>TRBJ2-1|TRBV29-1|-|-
CSGGQTWTSLFF
TGCAGCGGTGGACAGACCTGGACGTCTTTATTCTTC
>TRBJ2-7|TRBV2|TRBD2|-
CASRGPVTSGRMWSSYEQYF
TGTGCCAGCAGGGGCCCCGTGACTAGCGGGAGGATGTGGAGCTCCTACGAGCAGTACTTC
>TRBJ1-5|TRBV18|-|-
CASSPRNQPQHF
TGTGCCAGCTCACCCAGAAATCAGCCCCAGCATTTT
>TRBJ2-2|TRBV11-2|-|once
CAGGGQFEAGELFF
TGTGCCGGGGGAGGACAGTTCGAGGCCGGGGAGCTGTTTTTT
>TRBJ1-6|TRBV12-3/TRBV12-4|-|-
CASSPAGSPLHF
TGTGCCAGCAGTCCAGCGGGTTCACCCCTCCACTTT
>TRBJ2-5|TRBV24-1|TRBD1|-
CATSDLGQGVSETQYF
TGTGCCACCAGTGATTTGGGACAGGGGGTATCGGAGACCCAGTACTTC
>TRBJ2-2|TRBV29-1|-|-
CSVAPRAGTGELFF
TGCAGCGTTGCCCCCAGGGCCGGCACCGGGGAGCTGTTTTTT
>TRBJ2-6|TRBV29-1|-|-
CSVEGGGGANVLTF
TGCAGCGTCGAAGGTGGGGGAGGGGCCAACGTCCTGACTTTC
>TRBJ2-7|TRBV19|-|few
CASRQIGGPSYEQYF
TGTGCCAGTAGACAAATCGGGGGCCCCTCCTACGAGCAGTACTTC
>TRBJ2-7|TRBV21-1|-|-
CASSKARDREFKEQYF
TGTGCCAGCAGCAAAGCCAGGGACAGGGAATTTAAGGAGCAGTACTTC
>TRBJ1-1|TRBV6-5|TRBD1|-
CASSYRQGKNTEAFF
TGTGCCAGCAGTTACAGACAGGGGAAGAACACTGAAGCTTTCTTT
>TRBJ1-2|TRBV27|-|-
CASSPMLAGRYGYTF
TGTGCCAGCAGTCCCATGCTGGCAGGCCGCTATGGCTACACCTTC
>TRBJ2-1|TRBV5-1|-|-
CASSSGPTGEQFF
TGCGCCAGCAGCTCCGGGCCAACGGGTGAGCAGTTCTTC
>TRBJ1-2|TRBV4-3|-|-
CASSAVLNYGYTF
TGCGCCAGCAGCGCAGTTCTGAACTATGGCTACACCTTC
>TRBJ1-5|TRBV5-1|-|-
CASSTSGINQPQHF
TGCGCCAGCAGCACCTCAGGGATCAATCAGCCCCAGCATTTT
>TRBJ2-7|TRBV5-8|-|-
CASTPGYSLNYEQYF
TGTGCCAGCACCCCTGGGTACAGTTTAAACTACGAGCAGTACTTC
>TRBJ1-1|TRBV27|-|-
CASSLLGPTEAFF
TGTGCCAGCAGTTTATTAGGGCCCACTGAAGCTTTCTTT
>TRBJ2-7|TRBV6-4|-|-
CASSVRGAGPYEQYF
TGTGCCAGCAGTGTCCGGGGGGCTGGTCCCTACGAGCAGTACTTC
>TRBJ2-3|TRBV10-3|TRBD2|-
CAISDLRESTDTQYF
TGTGCCATCAGTGACTTGCGGGAGTCGACAGATACGCAGTATTTT
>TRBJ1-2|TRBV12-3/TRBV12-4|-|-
CASSPGRVYGYTF
TGTGCCAGCAGCCCCGGACGGGTTTATGGCTACACCTTC
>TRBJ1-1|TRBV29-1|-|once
CSVAQQGLNTEAFF
TGCAGCGTAGCCCAACAGGGCTTGAACACTGAAGCTTTCTTT
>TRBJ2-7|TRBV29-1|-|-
CSVTGTPDYEQYF
TGCAGCGTCACCGGGACACCGGACTACGAGCAGTACTTC
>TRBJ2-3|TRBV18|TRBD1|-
CASSRSGTGKDTQYF
TGTGCCAGCTCACGCTCCGGGACAGGGAAAGATACGCAGTATTTT
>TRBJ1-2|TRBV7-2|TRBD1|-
CASSSGTGNFYGYTF
TGTGCCAGCAGCTCCGGGACAGGGAACTTCTATGGCTACACCTTC
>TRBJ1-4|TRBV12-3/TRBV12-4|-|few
CASSFGAREKLFF
TGTGCCAGCAGTTTCGGAGCCCGGGAAAAACTGTTTTTT
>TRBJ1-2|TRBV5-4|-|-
CASSLDRVYGYTF
TGTGCCAGCAGCCTCGACAGAGTATATGGCTACACCTTC
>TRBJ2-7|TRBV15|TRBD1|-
CATSRGDRGGAYEQYF
TGTGCCACCAGCAGAGGGGACAGGGGAGGCGCCTACGAGCAGTACTTC
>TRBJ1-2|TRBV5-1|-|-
CASSLGQNYGYTF
TGCGCCAGCAGCTTGGGACAGAACTATGGCTACACCTTC
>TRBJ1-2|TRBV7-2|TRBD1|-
CASSFAGDRAVYGYTF
TGTGCCAGCAGCTTCGCCGGGGACAGGGCGGTCTATGGCTACACCTTC
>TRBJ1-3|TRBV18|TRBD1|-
CASSPDRVGNTIYF
TGTGCCAGCTCACCTGACAGGGTTGGAAACACCATATATTTT
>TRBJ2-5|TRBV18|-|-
CASSPSLGLETQYF
TGTGCCAGCTCACCTAGTCTGGGTTTGGAGACCCAGTACTTC
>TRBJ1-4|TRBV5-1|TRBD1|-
CASSWDRATREKLFF
TGCGCCAGCAGCTGGGACAGGGCGACCCGGGAAAAACTGTTTTTT
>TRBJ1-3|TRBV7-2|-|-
CASTPTVLSGNTIYF
TGTGCCAGCACCCCGACCGTCCTCTCTGGAAACACCATATATTTT
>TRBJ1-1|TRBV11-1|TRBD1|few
CASSPRTGGNTEAFF
TGTGCCAGCAGCCCCCGGACAGGGGGGAACACTGAAGCTTTCTTT
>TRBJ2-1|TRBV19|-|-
CASSTRTAAFGNEQFF
TGTGCCAGTAGTACCCGGACAGCCGCCTTTGGCAATGAGCAGTTCTTC
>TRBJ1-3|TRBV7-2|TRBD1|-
CASSSTGYSGNTIYF
TGTGCCAGCAGCTCGACAGGGTACTCTGGAAACACCATATATTTT
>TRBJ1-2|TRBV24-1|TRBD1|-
CATSRDSLYGYTF
TGTGCCACCAGTCGGGACAGCCTCTATGGCTACACCTTC
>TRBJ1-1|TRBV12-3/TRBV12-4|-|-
CASSLETEAFF
TGTGCCAGCAGTTTAGAAACTGAAGCTTTCTTT